A selection of T cell receptor beta chains follows, all from one sample in a study of PD-1 blockade in classical Hodgkin lymphoma. TCRdb's copy holds only in-frame clones and misses some; the assay was immunoSEQ multiplex PCR. The sample yields 70,000 or so clones, over 90% seen once. Sequenced sample: peripheral blood mononuclear cells (PBMCs). These receptors originate from a human donor with classical Hodgkin lymphoma. Both conserved end residues are part of each CDR3. Expanded clones are given a class, and other clones once, few, many or no size at all.

NA,TRBV6-1,CASTRTVTGELFF
once,TRBV2,CASSEDIQETQYF
NA,TRBV18,CASSATGQAGELFF
NA,TRBV10-1,CANSFGTDHYSNQPQHF
NA,TRBV6-1,CASSEGVGGTEAFF
NA,TRBV11-2,CASSFMGQGSPLHF
NA,TRBV4-3,CASSQDRDRTDTQYF
NA,TRBV10-3,CAISYRENTEAFF
NA,TRBV19,CASSTGSLSGRNQPQHF
NA,TRBV28,CASGTADTTGELFF
NA,TRBV15,CATSRFQTATGGGKNEQFF
NA,TRBV9,CASSPDPNGNTEAFF
NA,TRBV4-1,CASSQDRRGARSEKLFF
NA,TRBV6-5,CASSASWQGGHGYTF
once,TRBV6-5,CATTDRDSLREAFF
NA,TRBV4-3,CASSRAGTSSGANVLTF
NA,TRBV5-1,CASSPRSYNEQFF
NA,TRBV7-6,CASSSLRNDQPQHF
NA,TRBV6-1,CASNDRAVDEQFF
NA,TRBV28,CASSFSGSRYEQYF
NA,TRBV19,CASSIRTNTEAFF
NA,TRBV12-5,CASARDGYTDTQYF
NA,TRBV6-1,CASSDQRGTYGYTF
NA,TRBV5-6,CASSPGGLYSGNTIYF